This T cell receptor beta chain derives from a study of blood T cell repertoires in COVID-19. The CDR3 has 14 residues. V lost 7 bases to trimming and J lost 4 bases; unmatched junction nucleotides: 10. Germline V lookup: CDR1 SGHVS, CDR2 FQNEAQ. Authors' analysis steps: Estimation of nucleated cell counts was performed using reference gene primer amplification. Method: immunoSEQ multiplex PCR; TCRdb's copy keeps in-frame clones and lacks some. V, J and clone size derive from that table, while D and trimming were established from the DNA sequence. The table has 150,000 to 200,000 clones, roughly 93% seen once.

V gene TRBV7-8 combines with J gene TRBJ2-7, with 7 bases that match TRBD1. The sequencing sample was made of peripheral blood. The receptor was derived from a woman aged 50 to 60 with acute or convalescent COVID-19. CDR3 sequence reads: CASTLQTGPYEQYF. The CDR3 DNA is TGTGCCAGCACCCTCCAGACAGGGCCGTACGAGCAGTACTTC.